Listed below are T cell receptor beta chains from one sample, sequenced in a study of early T cells in non-severe SARS-CoV-2 infection. MiXCR was run by TCRdb on the 5' RACE reads, yielding one entry per CDR3 protein. The repertoire holds over 95,000 distinct CDR3 sequences, with around 17% as singletons. The sequenced sample consisted of whole blood. The receptors originated from an adult who was a healthcare worker with PCR-confirmed SARS-CoV-2 infection or an uninfected control (not recorded which). Each CDR3 is given with its conserved first and last residue. A D gene is named only where the DNA matches it firmly. Clone size is given for some rows only: seen once, a few or many times, or a class if the clone is expanded.

J | D | V | size | CDR3
TRBJ1-2 | . | TRBV7-6 | few | CASSLMEGKGEYGYTF
TRBJ1-5 | TRBD1 | TRBV19 | . | CASSGTVNQPQHF
TRBJ1-1 | . | TRBV28 | many | CASSARQILNTEAFF
TRBJ2-6 | TRBD1 | TRBV7-9 | . | CASKGQGISGANVLTF
TRBJ1-2 | . | TRBV28 | . | CASSFPGTVYGYTF
TRBJ2-3 | . | TRBV7-8 | . | CASSLASGWGDTQYF
TRBJ2-1 | TRBD1 | TRBV7-2 | . | CASSRQGVSGNEQFF
TRBJ2-7 | . | TRBV2 | . | CASSFYEQYF
TRBJ2-5 | . | TRBV7-9 | few | CASSGVARETQYF
TRBJ2-1 | . | TRBV29-1 | . | CSAQRGGYNEQFF
TRBJ1-1 | . | TRBV4-2 | . | CASSHPRGNTEAFF
TRBJ2-5 | . | TRBV5-1 | few | CASRRFAGSAETQYF
TRBJ2-3 | . | TRBV7-6 | . | CASSLGPRGDSRQYF
TRBJ1-1 | . | TRBV19 | few | CASRWGDSNTEAFF
TRBJ2-1 | TRBD2 | TRBV12-5 | many | CASGKAGGPREQFF
TRBJ1-1 | . | TRBV7-6 | many | CASSPFGTEAFF
TRBJ2-1 | . | TRBV7-9 | . | CASIDKQGSYNEQFF
TRBJ1-1 | . | TRBV30 | . | CAWRGRSNTEAFF
TRBJ2-7 | . | TRBV5-1 | . | CASSWVRGYEQYF
TRBJ2-7 | TRBD2 | TRBV28 | . | CASSSWEGASSYEQYF
TRBJ1-1 | . | TRBV29-1 | . | CSVIGAQEGPSWAEAFF
TRBJ2-2 | . | TRBV28 | few | CASSLWSLPGELFF
TRBJ2-1 | . | TRBV18 | few | CASSPSTGLSYNEQFF
TRBJ2-3 | TRBD2 | TRBV11-2 | few | CASSLGAGLTDTQYF